This T cell receptor beta chain was documented in a study of blood T cell repertoires in COVID-19. Across the study: There were acute and convalescent COVID-19 samples, and they came from the United States, Italy and Spain. Sources were T cells, B-cell-depleted T cells, or PBMCs; the material itself was cDNA or gDNA.

Germline values: CDR1 KGHSH, CDR2 LQKENI. CDR3 length equals 13 residues. Between the trimmed V and J ends, which lost 2 bases and 3 bases, there was a span of 7 bases. Original data processing: Estimation of nucleated cell counts was performed using reference gene primer amplification. Produced via immunoSEQ multiplex PCR; TCRdb's table is partial and in-frame only. V and J calls and clone size are given by that table; D and trimming were obtained from the DNA. The sample gives approximately 99,000 clones, 88% of which show up once; 2% to 3% is in the top ten. This clonotype was obtained from a human donor in a cohort sampled during active COVID-19. Specimen: peripheral blood. V usage is TRBV18 and J usage is TRBJ1-2; D is uncertain. The CDR3 DNA reads TGTGCCAGCTCACCAATGAGGGACTATGGCTACACCTTC. Translation gives CASSPMRDYGYTF.